The entry below describes one T cell receptor beta chain. Some clones are missing from TCRdb's copy, which holds only in-frame ones; the method was immunoSEQ multiplex PCR. The data show just over 150,000 clones, roughly 82% seen once. This sample is part of a study of blood T cell repertoires in COVID-19. CDR3 size: 15 residues. Trimming removed 0 bases from V and 4 bases from J; junction bases left unmatched: 1. Germline loops: CDR1 SGHAT, CDR2 FQNNGV. Sequencing was performed on peripheral blood. The TCR originated in a woman in her 40s with COVID-19, enrolled during active disease. V usage is TRBV11-2 and J usage is TRBJ2-3; 10 positions match TRBD2. The CDR3 region has the DNA TGTGCCAGCAGCTTAGAAGCGGGGGGGCCAGATACGCAGTATTTT. It codes for CASSLEAGGPDTQYF. The whole variable domain, filled in from reference TRBV11-2 and TRBJ2-3, reads EAGVAQSPRYKIIEKRQSVAFWCNPISGHATLYWYQQILGQGPKLLIQFQNNGVVDDSQLPKDRFSAERLKGVDSTLKIQPAKLEDSAVYLCASSLEAGGPDTQYFGPGTRLTVL.